The present entry profiles one T cell receptor beta chain with its context. Its antigen remains undetermined. Base qualities are missing; no much larger clone stands one base away. Between the V and J ends, shortened by 6 bases and 0 bases respectively, the junction contains 17 bases. The CDR3 sequence holds 16 residues, the cysteine and phenylalanine included. Just CDR3 DNA is preserved here, 48 bases in frame from base 1. CDR1 is given as MDHEN and CDR2 as SYDVKM, both from the germline V gene. Using the deep immunoSEQ assay, multiplex PCR amplified TCR CDR3 regions from genomic DNA. Extracted genomic DNA from each cell subset was distributed evenly across all wells of several immunoSEQ 96-well plates, and each plate was treated as a replicate. Each replicate PCR for sorted subsets received approximately 220 ng genomic DNA, equal to tens of thousands of T cell genomes. Purified libraries were measured with a Qubit 3.0 fluorometer, size-checked on a Bioanalyzer 2100, and measured again with the KAPA Library Quantification kit. A separate single-read 150-cycle Illumina NextSeq 550 flow cell was used to sequence each immunoSEQ 96-well plate. Processing in the source paper ran as follows. The immunoSEQ output contained only junctional sequences without quality scores, so filtering could not match that applied to full-length reads. To assign V/J genes and CDR3, sequences were annotated against IMGT germline references using PyIR, a Python wrapper for IgBLAST v1.9. Reads were removed for weak V/J assignments (E-value above 1e-6), missing CDR3, stop codons, out-of-frame junctions, or ambiguous translated residues. V3J clonotypes were defined as sequences sharing the same inferred V gene, J gene, and CDR3 amino acid sequence. The percentage overlap between two repertoires was calculated by dividing the number of shared unique clonotypes by the size of the smaller repertoire. Richness of each repertoire was evaluated using RTK rarefaction, the Chao1 estimator, and Recon v2.1 estimates of unobserved clonotypes. OLGA was used to compute generation probabilities for all TCRbeta clonotypes that the gDNA method yielded from a few donors. Entries here come from immuneACCESS through TCRdb and include only in-frame sequences with V and J called. Some clones fail to appear in such tables; in the studies checked, an unresolved V gene covers under half of the shortfall, and the cause of the remainder is unknown. V, J and clone size were drawn from that table, and D and trimming were deduced from the DNA. The sample includes some 2,100,000 clones, with 85% to 95% observed a single time. Clones ranked in the top ten supply about 1.5% of the sample.

These data belong to a study of shared clonotypes between healthy human individuals (dated by TCRdb to 2018 to 2020). Background on the whole study: Three men and two women, aged 18 to 49 years, made up the cohort. Per donor, three plates each were used for CD4 naive and CD4 memory, two for CD8 naive, and one for CD8 memory. To estimate repertoire size and how much clonotypes are shared between individuals, the study performed deep sequencing of blood TCR repertoires from about five healthy adults. Different laboratories and diverse techniques were used to prepare libraries and sequence TCR repertoires, to increase sequencing depth and limit assay-specific biases. Leukapheresis yielded between about 0.8 and 8.9 billion PBMCs per donor. Paper-wide results and their limitations: Pairwise subsampling led to the expectation that sequencing depth would affect the degree of clonotype sharing among donors. Compared with non-shared clonotypes, clonotypes shared by all four sorted-subset donors had higher generation probabilities. Sampling was restricted to blood, and TCR repertoires in tissues likely differ from the TCR repertoires found in blood. Because the study included only a small number of donors, the genetic and exposure-history diversity represented was limited. Incomplete sequencing was indicated by rarefaction of sorted-subset datasets, despite the large sequencing depth. Sharing across several donors was observed for around 5% of naive CD4, over 3% of naive CD8, 2.3% of memory CD4, and roughly 0.43% of memory CD8 clonotypes. Naive subsets generally had larger estimated clonotype richness than memory subsets.

CD8 naive samples were CD45RO-negative cells positively selected for CCR7, giving a CD45RA+CCR7+ population that excluded TemRA cells. The donors were healthy, HIV-negative adults who had no recently reported acute infections or vaccinations. All donors were Caucasian adults living in Nashville, Tennessee, USA. After blood collection by leukapheresis, PBMCs were isolated using Ficoll-Histopaque density gradient centrifugation and then cryopreserved in the vapor phase of liquid nitrogen. Analytical flow cytometry was used to check the purity and quantity of every magnetically sorted T cell population. From each sorted fraction, genomic DNA was isolated and quantified by UV absorbance on a Nanodrop 2000c.

This TCR was recovered from a young man in good health. Some clones in this sample may be carry-over from other donors' samples. The sequencing input was naive CD8+ T cells from PBMCs. The cell subset or site label of this sample denotes: CD45RA+CCR7+. Recombination linked TRBV28 to TRBJ1-1, with the D gene not clear enough to name. The encoded CDR3 is CASRIGPSGMNTEAFF. The nucleotide sequence is given as TGTGCCAGCAGGATCGGGCCATCGGGAATGAACACTGAAGCTTTCTTT.